The text below deals with one TCR beta chain. The antigen it binds to is not known. No qualities accompany the bases; no much larger clone lies one base away. V is trimmed back by 2 bases and J by 8 bases, and the junction contains 7 bases that no gene match accounts for. The germline V gene provides CDR1 LGHNA and CDR2 YNFKEQ. From cysteine to phenylalanine, the CDR3 is 17 amino acids long. Just CDR3 DNA is preserved here, 51 bases in frame from base 1. This specimen belongs to a study of blood T cells in healthy people across ages (dated by TCRdb to the mid-2010s). Regarding the research as a whole: In model experiments, template switching captured about one uniquely barcoded TCR beta cDNA molecule for every two T cells. Using the same blood draw, the study looked at two additional independent replicas of 1 million unique cDNA reads for two donors, one aged 18 to 30 and the other aged 80 or older. Age-related changes in TCR beta repertoire diversity were measured in the study by deep sequencing normalized with unique cDNA molecular identifiers. To avoid experimental bias, donors of different ages were distributed randomly across sequencing lanes. Donors were grouped into four age groups: young (average 16 years), middle-aged (less than 40), aged (about 60) and long-lived (around 82). What the authors observed across the whole study: Observed TCR beta diversity per million T cells fell roughly linearly with age, and a significant reduction was already apparent by age approximately 41. Estimates of total diversity from one million sequenced T cells were regarded as lower bounds and underestimates. Because the CMV infection status of the donors was unknown, age-related changes in expanded clonotypes may potentially have been confounded. Because profiling used bulk unsorted PBMCs, naive and antigen-experienced compartments could not be compared conclusively. Compared with the aged group, the long-lived group had more naive CD4+ T cells, fewer expanded clones and increased TCR diversity, suggesting age selection. A strong correlation was found between observed TCR beta diversity and the percentage of naive T cells measured by flow cytometry.

The library was prepared using 5' RACE. For sequencing, an Illumina HiSeq 2500 was employed. A second about 6 to 11 cycle PCR used a sample-barcoded 5' primer and a J-beta primer mix. A template-switch 5' adaptor carrying 12 random nucleotides introduced a unique molecular identifier onto each TCR beta cDNA molecule. Each sample yielded at least 2.5 million CDR3-containing paired-end reads. All of the RNA was converted into first-strand cDNA using the Mint cDNA synthesis kit, with a TRBC-specific oligonucleotide serving as the primer. All cDNA was treated with uracil-DNA glycosylase and then went through a first 18-cycle PCR with the universal primers M1SS and BC2_uni_R. Per the authors' processing: For normalization, 1 million high-quality reads were randomly selected from each sample, with every read carrying a distinct molecular identifier. Reads with shared molecular identifiers were discarded instead of being binned into consensus sequences. MiTCR, run with a Q25 quality threshold and the strictest error-elimination algorithm, handled CDR3 identification, clonotype clustering and error correction. A nonparametric unseen species model using Euler transformation provided a lower-bound estimate of total TCR beta diversity. TCRdb ran its own pipeline on the public reads, namely fastp trimming at Q25 and MiXCR clone calling, and kept in-frame beta chains. Every CDR3 protein is listed once, alongside the most common genes and DNA of its rows. TCRdb's processing, not the study's, gives the V and J calls here. Recorded for this sample are about 1.4 million distinct CDR3 sequences; approximately 60% of them occurred a single time. More than 6% of the sample lies in the top ten.

The roughly 39 donors, aged roughly 6 to 100 years, were systemically healthy Caucasian individuals from Russia. Each donor gave ten milliliters of peripheral blood, collected into EDTA-treated Vacutainer tubes. Ficoll-Paque density-gradient centrifugation was used to isolate PBMCs, with at least 6.5 million per sample. Trizol reagent was used to extract total RNA from PBMCs, with at least 6 micrograms per sample. Naive CD45RAhigh/CD27high T cell percentages were measured by flow cytometry on a PBMC aliquot from every donor. The specimen sequenced was blood. In this chain, TRBV4-2 is recombined with TRBJ2-1; TRBD2 fits 15 bases in the junction. This receptor was identified in a man aged 18 to 35 in good health. The CDR3 protein: CASSQTGLAGGTDEQFF. The DNA sequence is TGTGCCAGCAGCCAAACGGGACTAGCGGGGGGTACCGATGAGCAGTTCTTC.